These 21 T cell receptor beta chains were all obtained from the same sample, sequenced in a study of graft-versus-host responses after intestinal transplantation. Measured with immunoSEQ multiplex PCR; TCRdb has only the in-frame clones, and not every one. This table holds roughly 27,000 clones, 65% to 80% found once. The starting material, graft tissue, was processed to release intraepithelial and lamina propria lymphocytes. The input for sequencing was ileum tissue, taken 98 days after intestinal transplantation. The receptors were gathered from a human patient who received an intestinal transplant, so some T cells may come from the graft donor.

The chain uses TRBV15 and TRBJ2-1; no definite D call. V dropped 0 bases and J dropped 8 bases, with 14 bases sitting between them. The length of the CDR3 is 15 residues. Germline V gene data show CDR1 as LNHNV and CDR2 as YYDKDF (reference sequence). The CDR3 protein is CATSRDGEMGDEQFF. DNA of the CDR3: TGTGCCACCAGCAGAGATGGCGAGATGGGCGATGAGCAGTTCTTC.

This chain joins TRBV6-5 and TRBJ2-7; no definite D call. This CDR3 spans 13 amino acids. Per germline, CDR1 MNHEY and CDR2 SVGAGI. Trimming cost V 5 bases and J 0 bases, with 8 bases left between them. CDR3 coding DNA: TGTGCCAGCAGTGTGGGATACTCCTACGAGCAGTACTTC. As protein: CASSVGYSYEQYF.

The CDR3 reads CASSPMGSTGNTIYF. Here the CDR3 DNA reads TGTGCCAGCAGTCCCATGGGGTCTACGGGAAACACCATATATTTT. The rearrangement links TRBV6-1 to TRBJ1-3; D gene unclear. Germline V gives CDR1 MNHNS, CDR2 SASEGT. The CDR3 spans 15 residues. Trimming cost V 5 bases and J 4 bases, with 15 bases left between them.

This clone has a handful of counts. An end of the junction differs from the germline gene, which may be a read error. The J gene is TRBJ1-3, the V gene TRBV4-1; D unclear. The germline CDR1 and CDR2 sequences are MGHRA and YSYEKL. CDR3 length: 15 residues. For the CDR3, the DNA is TGCGCCAGCAGACAAGGTAGTGGCTCTGGAAACACCATATATTTT. This codes for CASRQGSGSGNTIYF.

The chain joins TRBV6-5 to TRBJ1-2; D is ambiguous. V was trimmed by 7 bases and J by 8 bases, leaving 2 bases between them. Per germline, CDR1 MNHEY and CDR2 SVGAGI. The CDR3 is 8 residues long. The CDR3 protein is CASNGYTF. For the CDR3, the DNA is TGTGCCAGCAACGGCTACACCTTC.

This chain uses TRBV10-1 with TRBJ1-5; D remains unclear. Germline V gene data show CDR1 as WNHNN and CDR2 as SYGVQD (reference sequence). This CDR3 is built from 15 residues. The CDR3 sequence: CPFGLGRILNQPQHF. The CDR3 coding sequence is TGCCCCTTCGGACTAGGCAGGATCTTAAATCAGCCCCAGCATTTT.

Relative to its sample, this clone is medium-sized. V usage is TRBV18 and J usage is TRBJ1-5; no firm D call. Per the germline V gene, CDR1 is KGHSH and CDR2 is LQKENI. V dropped 6 bases and J dropped 7 bases, with 13 bases sitting between them. CDR3 size: 13 residues. The CDR3 sequence: CASSTLTQQPQHF. The DNA of the CDR3 is TGTGCCAGCTCCACCCTTACGCAACAGCCCCAGCATTTT.

The chain recombines TRBV6-5 with TRBJ1-2, with D maybe TRBD1 (6 bases). The ends were cut back, 6 bases at V and 2 bases at J, with 16 bases in the middle. Germline lookup yields CDR1 MNHEY and CDR2 SVGAGI. The CDR3 extends over 15 amino acids. CDR3 sequence (DNA): TGTGCCAGCAGGGGAGCAGGGGTAGGGAACTATGGCTACACCTTC. Its protein is CASRGAGVGNYGYTF.

The genes are TRBV5-4 and TRBJ2-7, with TRBD2 matching 7 bases. V gave up 5 bases and J gave up 4 bases; unmatched junction bases: 9. CDR3 length: 14 residues. Germline CDR1 reads SGHNT; CDR2 reads YYREEE (reference sequence). Here the CDR3 reads CASSSGLVEYEQYF. In nucleotides, the CDR3 is TGTGCCAGCAGTTCCGGACTAGTGGAGTACGAGCAGTACTTC.

The DNA of the CDR3 is TGTGCCAGCAGCCGTCTTGGGAGGTCCTACGAGCAGTACTTC. The encoded protein is CASSRLGRSYEQYF. The V call is TRBV5-5, the J call TRBJ2-7, with D possibly being TRBD2 (6 bases). The germline gives CDR1 SGHKS, CDR2 YYEKEE (reference sequence). V was trimmed by 4 bases and J by 1 base, leaving 12 bases between them. The CDR3 is 14 residues long.

V is TRBV5-6 and J is TRBJ2-1, with unresolved D. Germline CDR1 and CDR2: SGHDT and YYEEEE. V lost 2 bases, J lost 3 bases, and 9 bases lay in between. The CDR3 covers 14 residues. In nucleotides, the CDR3 is TGTGCCAGCAGCTTCGGGCTCCTCTACAATGAGCAGTTCTTC. Translating gives CASSFGLLYNEQFF. Full variable domain (missing parts from reference TRBV5-6 and TRBJ2-1): DAGVTQSPTHLIKTRGQQVTLRCSPKSGHDTVSWYQQALGQGPQFIFQYYEEEERQRGNFPDRFSGHQFPNYSSELNVNALLLGDSALYLCASSFGLLYNEQFFGPGTRLTVL.

This rearrangement joins TRBV30 to TRBJ1-1; weak D call: TRBD1 (6 bases). Between the trimmed V and J ends, which lost 1 base and 8 bases, there was a span of 17 bases. Germline assignment: CDR1 GTSNPN and CDR2 SVGIG (reference sequence). This CDR3 spans 14 amino acids. In DNA, the CDR3 is TGTGCCTGGAGTGAGGGTATACAGGGAGGAGAAGCTTTCTTT. Residues: CAWSEGIQGGEAFF.

The chain is built from TRBV6-5 and TRBJ2-5; 7 nucleotides align to TRBD1. This CDR3 contains 13 residues. Germline-derived CDR1 and CDR2 are MNHEY and SVGAGI. With 4 bases clipped from V and 4 bases from J, the junction kept 3 bases outside the gene matches. CDR3 nucleotide sequence: TGTGCCAGCAGTTCTTACAGGGGAGAGACCCAGTACTTC. It translates to CASSSYRGETQYF.

The chain joins TRBV5-1 to TRBJ1-3, with 8 bases aligning to TRBD1. Trimming cost V 3 bases and J 3 bases; bases outside gene matches: 17. The CDR3 is 19 amino acids. CDR1 and CDR2 from the germline V gene are SGHRS and YFSETQ. In DNA, the CDR3 is TGCGCCAGCAGCTCGGGACAGGCCCCCCGCGGATTAGGTGGAAACACCATATATTTT. This encodes CASSSGQAPRGLGGNTIYF.

The chain links TRBV27 to TRBJ2-2; weak D call: TRBD2 (6 bases). The CDR3 length is 16 residues. Germline CDR1 and CDR2: MNHEY and SMNVEV (reference sequence). Trimming removed 6 bases at V and 3 bases at J, with 17 bases between. Here the CDR3 reads CASRSTGEGYTGELFF. The CDR3 DNA follows: TGTGCCAGCAGAAGTACGGGGGAAGGATACACCGGGGAGCTGTTTTTT.

The V call is TRBV4-1, the J call TRBJ2-3; D unclear. The germline V and J ends were trimmed by 0 bases and 0 bases, with 19 bases remaining between them. CDR1 MGHRA and CDR2 YSYEKL come from the germline V gene. This CDR3 spans 19 amino acids. Here the CDR3 reads CASSQDQYWRITSTDTQYF. CDR3 DNA sequence: TGCGCCAGCAGCCAAGATCAGTATTGGAGAATCACTAGCACAGATACGCAGTATTTT.

The chain carries TRBV7-9 and TRBJ1-2, with a weak D call TRBD1 (6 bases). Germline CDR1 is SEHNR and CDR2 is FQNEAQ (reference sequence). The CDR3 covers 16 residues. The V and J ends lost 1 base and 0 bases respectively, with 12 bases between them. The DNA for the CDR3 is TGTGCCAGCAGCTTAGTACTGGACAGTACTAACTATGGCTACACCTTC. Translating it yields CASSLVLDSTNYGYTF.

V usage is TRBV6-1 and J usage is TRBJ2-7, with D tentatively TRBD1 (7 bases). CDR1 MNHNS and CDR2 SASEGT come from the germline V gene. Trimming shortened V by 6 bases and J by 2 bases, and 14 bases separated the two germline ends. The CDR3 is made up of 14 amino acids. DNA for the CDR3: TGTGCCAGCAGGTCGACAGGGAGGACCTACGAGCAGTACTTC. It is translated as CASRSTGRTYEQYF.

The CDR3 sequence is CASSGEGGVYGYTF. In DNA, the CDR3 is TGTGCCAGCAGCGGGGAGGGGGGCGTCTATGGCTACACCTTC. The chain has TRBV13 and TRBJ1-2; a weak D match, TRBD1 (6 bases). V was cut by 5 bases and J by 4 bases, with 14 bases left in between. The CDR3 loop spans 14 amino acids. Germline V gene sequence: CDR1 PRHDT, CDR2 FYEKMQ (reference sequence).

This chain uses TRBV27 with TRBJ2-3, with D tentatively TRBD1 (5 bases). Looked up from germline, CDR1 is MNHEY and CDR2 is SMNVEV (reference sequence). V lost 5 bases and J lost 2, with 14 bases in between. This CDR3 is built from 15 residues. The CDR3 spells CASSMTAMDTDTQYF. CDR3 bases: TGTGCCAGCAGTATGACAGCCATGGACACAGATACGCAGTATTTT.

This clone was detected only once. V and J are TRBV7-3 and TRBJ2-7; D could derive from TRBD1 or TRBD2 (7 bases each). V was shortened by 5 bases and J by 5 bases, with 25 bases between the two germline ends. The CDR3 runs 17 residues. CDR1 is SGHTA and CDR2 is FQGTGA in the germline V gene. The CDR3 DNA reads as TGTGCCAGCAGCCTAAGGGGAGGGGGCGTAATTAAAGACGAGCAGTACTTC. Translated, it gives CASSLRGGGVIKDEQYF.